A selection of T cell receptor beta chains follows, all from one sample in a study of T-cell reconstitution after alpha-beta-depleted transplantation in children. TCRdb re-analysed the PCR reads in MiXCR, keeping a single row per CDR3 protein. The top ten hold 6.3% of the sample, which has nearly 250,000 distinct CDR3 sequences, approximately 8.9% seen once. Sequenced here: PBMCs, mostly from graft donor cells, sampled 180 days after TCRalphabeta/CD19-depleted stem cell transplant. These receptors were collected from a male patient under 18 who had a stem cell transplant for acute lymphoblastic leukemia, so the T cells may come from the graft donor. Both conserved end residues are trimmed from each CDR3.

V gene,J gene,CDR3 protein
TRBV20-1,TRBJ2-1,SARGGTSGSYNEQF
TRBV7-2,TRBJ2-7,ASSLTSGGVYEQY
TRBV25-1,TRBJ2-6,ASRGLGQVYSGANVLT
TRBV29-1,TRBJ2-7,SGVADRRPYEQY
TRBV24-1,TRBJ2-3,ATSDPGPGYTQY
TRBV27,TRBJ2-5,ASSLILGETQY
TRBV20-1,TRBJ1-6,SASRQGDSPLH
TRBV5-1,TRBJ2-5,ASSFPSGVETQY
TRBV5-5,TRBJ1-5,ASSLVVWDRASNQPQH
TRBV5-1,TRBJ2-1,ASSETGPNNEQF
TRBV18,TRBJ1-4,ASSPTIRNRAAEEKLF
TRBV21-1,TRBJ2-7,ASSKLQGDPYEQY
TRBV5-1,TRBJ2-7,ASRRTVASYEQY
TRBV5-1,TRBJ2-1,ASSLGGPSSYNEQF
TRBV7-2,TRBJ1-5,ASSLQGPGNQPQH
TRBV5-4,TRBJ2-7,ASSLAGAGGLHEQY
TRBV7-8,TRBJ1-6,ASSSPTGAYNSPLH
TRBV7-2,TRBJ2-3,ASSFRTSQSDTQY
TRBV19,TRBJ2-2,ASSGQLLDTGELF
TRBV27,TRBJ2-7,ASRKFGQGREQY
TRBV20-1,TRBJ2-5,SARVPQGIVQETQY
TRBV7-2,TRBJ1-5,ASSPRRGVGQPQH
TRBV28,TRBJ2-7,ASSPLAGAEYEQY
TRBV19,TRBJ1-5,ASTPPGDRVNQPQH
TRBV20-1,TRBJ2-1,SARGQHSYNEQF
TRBV7-8,TRBJ2-7,ASSFFEGLNYEQY
TRBV5-1,TRBJ1-2,ASSLEGVPPRDGYT
TRBV5-1,TRBJ1-1,ASSFTGTGRTEAF
TRBV18,TRBJ1-1,AGRDDMNTEAF
TRBV24-1,TRBJ1-1,ATSDFLKYYTVQDTEAF
TRBV6-1,TRBJ1-2,ASSGSFYGYT